Shown below are 18 T cell receptor beta chains from a single sample sequenced in a study of blood T cell repertoires in COVID-19 (dated by TCRdb to the early 2020s). Libraries were constructed by the immunoSEQ multiplex PCR assay. Not all clones reach the TCRdb copy of this immuneACCESS table, which keeps in-frame sequences only. Checked studies attribute under half of the gap to unresolved V genes and leave the rest unexplained. The sample contains approximately 140,000 clones, 80% of them found a single time. The ten largest account for roughly 13% of the sample. Sequences were obtained from peripheral blood. The receptors come from a man aged 55 to 70 with active or convalescent COVID-19.

This clone turned up a few times. The chain uses TRBV23-1 and TRBJ2-1, with 10 bases fitting TRBD2. TRBV23-1 is identified as an open reading frame with a role that is uncertain. Trimming took 6 bases from V and 7 from J; bases not matched to a gene: 9. The CDR3 runs 15 residues. CDR3 sequence reads: CASSQPGLATNEQFF. DNA of the CDR3: TGCGCCAGCAGCCAACCGGGACTAGCGACAAATGAGCAGTTCTTC.

The chain employs TRBV11-2 and TRBJ1-3; the match to TRBD1 covers 11 bases. From germline, CDR1 is SGHAT and CDR2 FQNNGV. The CDR3 runs 15 residues. With V trimmed by 4 bases and J by 4 bases, 3 bases remained unmatched. The CDR3 sequence: CASSWGQGGGNTIYF. In DNA form, the CDR3 reads TGTGCCAGCAGCTGGGGACAGGGGGGCGGAAACACCATATATTTT. The full variable domain, completed using reference TRBV11-2 and TRBJ1-3, is EAGVAQSPRYKIIEKRQSVAFWCNPISGHATLYWYQQILGQGPKLLIQFQNNGVVDDSQLPKDRFSAERLKGVDSTLKIQPAKLEDSAVYLCASSWGQGGGNTIYFGEGSWLTVV.

This chain uses TRBV13 with TRBJ2-7, with D possibly TRBD1 on 6 matching bases. CDR3 length: 14 residues. V was pared by 5 bases and J by 7 bases, with 18 bases between. Germline CDR1 reads PRHDT; CDR2 reads FYEKMQ (reference sequence). The CDR3, as DNA: TGTGCCAGCAGCCCCCACAGGGAGAGAAGTGAGCAGTACTTC. Residues: CASSPHRERSEQYF.

The chain combines TRBV18 with TRBJ1-2; D might be TRBD1 (5 bases). This CDR3 contains 14 residues. The V end was cut by 5 bases, the J end by 4 bases, with 14 bases between. Germline V lookup: CDR1 KGHSH, CDR2 LQKENI. Written as DNA, the CDR3 is TGTGCCAGCTCAGACAGCTCGGGACTCTATGGCTACACCTTC. Residues: CASSDSSGLYGYTF.

The chain uses TRBV7-6 and TRBJ1-6; D possibly corresponds to TRBD1 (6 bases). This CDR3 contains 15 residues. V shed 1 base and J shed 6 bases, with 10 bases lying between them. CDR1 and CDR2 (germline): SGHVS, FNYEAQ. Here the CDR3 reads CASSLVGAGNSPLHF. The CDR3 nucleotides are TGTGCCAGCAGCTTAGTGGGGGCAGGTAATTCACCCCTCCACTTT.

Only one count was recorded for this clone. The gene calls are TRBV29-1 and TRBJ2-3; weak D call: TRBD2 (6 bases). Between the trimmed V and J ends, which lost 6 bases and 2 bases, there was a span of 12 bases. Germline lookup yields CDR1 SQVTM and CDR2 ANQGSEA. This CDR3 contains 13 residues. CDR3 sequence (DNA): TGCAGCGTGGTAGCGGTAAACACAGATACGCAGTATTTT. Translating it yields CSVVAVNTDTQYF.

The chain is built from TRBV11-2 and TRBJ2-5; 9 bases align to TRBD2. The CDR3 contains 16 residues. The trim removed 1 base at V and 0 bases at J, leaving 3 bases unmatched. CDR1 and CDR2 (germline): SGHAT, FQNNGV. The CDR3 here is CASSLGVAGDQETQYF. CDR3 nucleotides: TGTGCCAGCAGCTTAGGAGTAGCGGGGGACCAAGAGACCCAGTACTTC.

The chain has TRBV5-5 and TRBJ1-4, with 9 bases matching TRBD1. V shed 2 bases and J 5 bases; nucleotides not matched to a gene: 10. Germline-derived CDR1 and CDR2 are SGHKS and YYEKEE (reference sequence). The length of the CDR3 is 17 residues. CDR3 protein: CASSFAPTDRGNEKLFF. The DNA of the CDR3 is TGTGCCAGCAGCTTCGCACCGACCGACAGGGGGAATGAAAAACTGTTTTTT. The complete variable domain, with remaining parts taken from reference TRBV5-5 and TRBJ1-4, reads DAGVTQSPTHLIKTRGQQVTLRCSPISGHKSVSWYQQVLGQGPQFIFQYYEKEERGRGNFPDRFSARQFPNYSSELNVNALLLGDSALYLCASSFAPTDRGNEKLFFGSGTQLSVL.

The rearrangement joins TRBV19 to TRBJ2-3, with D tentatively TRBD1 (5 bases). The CDR3 has 13 residues. V lost 5 bases, J lost 4 bases, and 10 bases lay in between. CDR1 and CDR2 from the germline V gene are LNHDA and SQIVND (reference sequence). CDR3 bases: TGTGCCAGTAGTCTGGGGCTAGCAGATACGCAGTATTTT. This gives the protein CASSLGLADTQYF.

The J gene is TRBJ1-5, the V gene TRBV6-5; D is unresolved. Trimming removed 5 bases at V and 2 bases at J, with 13 bases between. Germline V gives CDR1 MNHEY, CDR2 SVGAGI. This CDR3 has 15 amino acids. CDR3 coding DNA: TGTGCCAGCAGTCCCGGGAAAAAAGGCAATCAGCCCCAGCATTTT. It is translated as CASSPGKKGNQPQHF.

V gene TRBV28 combines with J gene TRBJ1-5; 10 bases map to TRBD1. The CDR3 is made up of 17 amino acids. The germline V gene encodes CDR1 MDHEN and CDR2 SYDVKM. The V segment lost 5 bases and the J segment 6 bases; nucleotides outside the gene matches: 13. CDR3 in DNA: TGTGCCAGCAGTCCACCTCCCGGGACAGGGGATCGTCAGCCCCAGCATTTT. The encoded protein is CASSPPPGTGDRQPQHF. The full variable domain, rest sourced from reference TRBV28 and TRBJ1-5, is DVKVTQSSRYLVKRTGEKVFLECVQDMDHENMFWYRQDPGLGLRLIYFSYDVKMKEKGDIPEGYSVSREKKERFSLILESASTNQTSMYLCASSPPPGTGDRQPQHFGDGTRLSIL.

The rearrangement joins TRBV18 to TRBJ2-3, with TRBD1 matching over 12 bases. The CDR3 runs to 19 residues. CDR1 KGHSH and CDR2 LQKENI come from the germline V gene. The trim removed 0 bases at V and 3 bases at J, leaving 10 bases unmatched. The CDR3 loop is CASSPPGTGGRSRTDTQYF. The DNA for the CDR3 is TGTGCCAGCTCACCACCAGGGACAGGGGGCAGAAGTAGGACAGATACGCAGTATTTT.

The chain combines TRBV27 with TRBJ1-6; TRBD1 might be the D (5 bases). The germline CDR1 and CDR2 sequences are MNHEY and SMNVEV (reference sequence). With 5 bases removed from V and 7 bases from J, the gap between germline ends came to 6 bases. CDR3 length: 12 amino acids. The CDR3 loop reads CASSRGNSPLHF. The CDR3 coding sequence is TGTGCCAGCAGTCGGGGGAATTCACCCCTCCACTTT.

This clone showed up just a few times. CDR3 protein: CASSVASGSAYNEQFF. In DNA, the CDR3 is TGTGCCAGCAGCGTAGCCAGCGGGAGCGCCTACAATGAGCAGTTCTTC. J is TRBJ2-1 and V is TRBV9, with TRBD2 matching over 8 bases. CDR1 is SGDLS and CDR2 is YYNGEE in the germline V gene. J lost 2 bases, V lost 0 bases, and 4 bases had no gene match. This CDR3 has 16 residues.

This sequence joins TRBV7-2 and TRBJ2-1, with D perhaps TRBD2 (5 bases). The CDR3 is 15 amino acids. Trimming removed 1 base from V and 5 bases from J, with 12 bases in between. The germline V gene encodes CDR1 SGHTA and CDR2 FQGNSA. In DNA, the CDR3 is TGTGCCAGCAGCTTAGTTTGGGGAGCAAACAATGAGCAGTTCTTC. It encodes CASSLVWGANNEQFF.

The chain is built from TRBV28 and TRBJ1-4; 8 bases fit TRBD1. In germline, CDR1 is MDHEN, CDR2 SYDVKM. The CDR3 is 17 amino acids. V gave up 5 bases and J gave up 2 bases; unmatched junction bases: 10. The DNA of the CDR3 is TGTGCCAGCAGTCCCACCAGGGGGCGGGGGACTAATGAAAAACTGTTTTTT. This translates into CASSPTRGRGTNEKLFF.

This clone was counted between two and nine times. The genes are TRBV5-4 and TRBJ1-4, with 7 bases identical to TRBD1. V lost 2 bases and J lost 8; bases outside the gene matches: 6. The germline CDR1 and CDR2 sequences are SGHNT and YYREEE (reference sequence). CDR3 length equals 14 residues. Written as DNA, the CDR3 is TGTGCCAGCAGCTTAACAGGGGACTCGGAAAAACTGTTTTTT. It is translated as CASSLTGDSEKLFF.

The chain is built from TRBV13 and TRBJ2-7, with 8 bases fitting TRBD2. The V gene end was trimmed by 2 bases and the J gene end by 2 bases; junction bases not matched to a gene: 5. This CDR3 spans 15 amino acids. Germline V gene sequence: CDR1 PRHDT, CDR2 FYEKMQ (reference sequence). CDR3 protein: CASSLTYGGAYEQYF. The DNA for the CDR3 is TGTGCCAGCAGCTTAACATACGGGGGGGCCTACGAGCAGTACTTC.